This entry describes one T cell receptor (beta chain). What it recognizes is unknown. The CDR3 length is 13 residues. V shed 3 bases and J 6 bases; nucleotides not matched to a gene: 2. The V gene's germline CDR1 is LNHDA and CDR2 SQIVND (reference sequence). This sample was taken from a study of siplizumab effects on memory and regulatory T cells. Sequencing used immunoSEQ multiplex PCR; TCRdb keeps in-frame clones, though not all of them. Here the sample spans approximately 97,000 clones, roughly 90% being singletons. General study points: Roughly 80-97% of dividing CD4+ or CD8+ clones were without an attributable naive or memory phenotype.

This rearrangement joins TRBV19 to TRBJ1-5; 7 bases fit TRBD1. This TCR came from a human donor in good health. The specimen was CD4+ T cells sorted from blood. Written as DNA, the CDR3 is TGTGCCAGTAGTATCCAGGGGGGTCAGCCCCAGCATTTT. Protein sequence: CASSIQGGQPQHF. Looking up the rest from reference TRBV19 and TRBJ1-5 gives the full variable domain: DGGITQSPKYLFRKEGQNVTLSCEQNLNHDAMYWYRQDPGQGLRLIYYSQIVNDFQKGDIAEGYSVSREKKESFPLTVTSAQKNPTAFYLCASSIQGGQPQHFGDGTRLSIL.